This T cell receptor (beta chain) comes out of a study of cytomegalovirus exposure and HLA in healthy donors. Study details: A data release that came early held approximately 85 million unique TCRs from HLA-typed donors. The study, taken as a whole, reports: Reports described diagnosis of cytomegalovirus status by the classifier as highly specific and sensitive.

The PCR had 60 Vbeta and 13 Jbeta primers. How the authors handled the data: Later reanalysis found 70 million to 95 million unique TCR beta chains, about 10 million of them shared. The assay was immunoSEQ multiplex PCR, and TCRdb's table has in-frame clones only and misses some. That table is the source of V, J and clone size, and D and trimming were worked out from the DNA. The table shows about 84,000 clones, with around three fifths occurring only once. As regards this clone: Its antigen remains unknown.

The source of this sequence is a woman between 40 and 55 years old in good health and CMV-seropositive. Sequencing input: PBMCs.

CDR3 nucleotides: TGTGCCAGCAGCTTGGCGGGATCGTACAATGAGCAGTTCTTC. Translation: CASSLAGSYNEQFF. The J gene is TRBJ2-1, the V gene TRBV5-8; possible D gene TRBD2, 5 bases. This CDR3 has 14 residues. Germline CDR1 reads SGHTS; CDR2 reads YDEGEE. Trimming left V 0 bases short and J 4 bases short, with 8 bases between.